The rows below give T cell receptor beta chains drawn from one sample of a study of blood T cell repertoires in COVID-19. Clones were read by immunoSEQ multiplex PCR, and TCRdb kept only the in-frame ones, dropping some. The sample has 150,000 to 200,000 clones, approximately 86% seen once; the top ten hold 3.9%. Sequenced input: peripheral blood. The receptor source for this set is a woman in her fifties or sixties who had recovered from COVID-19. CDR3s include the opening cysteine and the closing phenylalanine or tryptophan. D genes are given only for firm matches. Clone size, where shown, is once, few, many, or a class for clones that have expanded.

clone_size: NA; v_call: TRBV7-9; j_call: TRBJ2-1; d_call: TRBD2; cdr3_aa: CASSFRGGNEQFF; cdr3_nt: TGTGCCAGCAGCTTCCGGGGGGGCAATGAGCAGTTCTTC
clone_size: once; v_call: TRBV9; j_call: TRBJ2-3; d_call: TRBD2; cdr3_aa: CASSAMTSSGGSTDTQYF; cdr3_nt: TGTGCCAGCAGCGCGATGACGTCTAGCGGGGGGAGCACAGATACGCAGTATTTT
clone_size: NA; v_call: TRBV7-3; j_call: TRBJ2-1; d_call: TRBD1; cdr3_aa: CASSRSGTDYNEQFF; cdr3_nt: TGTGCCAGCAGCCGCTCCGGGACAGACTACAATGAGCAGTTCTTC
clone_size: NA; v_call: TRBV2; j_call: TRBJ1-6; d_call: NA; cdr3_aa: CASSVGRWNSPLHF; cdr3_nt: TGTGCCAGCAGTGTGGGCCGGTGGAATTCACCCCTCCACTTT
clone_size: NA; v_call: TRBV19; j_call: TRBJ2-1; d_call: NA; cdr3_aa: CASSIRESYNEQFF; cdr3_nt: TGTGCCAGTAGTATAAGGGAGTCGTACAATGAGCAGTTCTTC
clone_size: NA; v_call: TRBV5-1; j_call: TRBJ1-3; d_call: TRBD1; cdr3_aa: CASSQGQGAGNTIYF; cdr3_nt: TGCGCCAGCAGCCAGGGACAGGGGGCTGGAAACACCATATATTTT
clone_size: NA; v_call: TRBV6-6; j_call: TRBJ1-4; d_call: NA; cdr3_aa: CASSSGRSNEKLFF; cdr3_nt: TGTGCCAGCAGTTCCGGGAGATCTAATGAAAAACTGTTTTTT
clone_size: few; v_call: TRBV28; j_call: TRBJ1-1; d_call: NA; cdr3_aa: CASSLRGWVDTEAFF; cdr3_nt: TGTGCCAGCAGTTTAAGGGGGTGGGTAGACACTGAAGCTTTCTTT
clone_size: once; v_call: TRBV2; j_call: TRBJ2-3; d_call: TRBD2; cdr3_aa: CASSQSSGSTDTQYF; cdr3_nt: TGTGCCAGCAGTCAATCTAGCGGTAGCACAGATACGCAGTATTTT
clone_size: NA; v_call: TRBV4-2; j_call: TRBJ1-6; d_call: TRBD1; cdr3_aa: CASSQDQGARSPLHF; cdr3_nt: TGTGCCAGCAGCCAAGATCAGGGGGCGCGATCACCCCTCCACTTT
clone_size: NA; v_call: TRBV7-2; j_call: TRBJ2-1; d_call: TRBD2; cdr3_aa: CASSLEAGGSYNEQFF; cdr3_nt: TGTGCCAGCAGCTTAGAAGCGGGGGGAAGTTACAATGAGCAGTTCTTC
clone_size: once; v_call: TRBV9; j_call: TRBJ2-1; d_call: TRBD2; cdr3_aa: CASSVAGTSTNNEQFF; cdr3_nt: TGTGCCAGCAGCGTAGCGGGGACTAGTACCAACAATGAGCAGTTCTTC
clone_size: NA; v_call: TRBV28; j_call: TRBJ1-4; d_call: TRBD1; cdr3_aa: CASRRALEDRVREKLFF; cdr3_nt: TGTGCCAGCAGACGCGCGCTAGAGGACAGGGTGCGTGAAAAACTGTTTTTT
clone_size: NA; v_call: TRBV19; j_call: TRBJ1-5; d_call: NA; cdr3_aa: CASTSRGGGSMSNQPQHF; cdr3_nt: TGTGCCAGTACCTCGAGGGGGGGAGGCAGCATGAGCAATCAGCCCCAGCATTTT
clone_size: NA; v_call: TRBV27; j_call: TRBJ1-1; d_call: NA; cdr3_aa: CASSFGETMNTEAFF; cdr3_nt: TGTGCCAGCAGTTTTGGGGAGACCATGAACACTGAAGCTTTCTTT
clone_size: NA; v_call: TRBV4-1; j_call: TRBJ1-5; d_call: TRBD1; cdr3_aa: CASSRQGRNQPQHF; cdr3_nt: TGCGCCAGCAGCCGACAGGGGCGGAATCAGCCCCAGCATTTT
clone_size: few; v_call: TRBV5-1; j_call: TRBJ1-6; d_call: NA; cdr3_aa: CASSLSPGNSNSPLHF; cdr3_nt: TGCGCCAGCAGCTTGTCTCCCGGGAACTCAAATTCACCCCTCCACTTT
clone_size: NA; v_call: TRBV28; j_call: TRBJ1-2; d_call: NA; cdr3_aa: CASSFLGVGGYTF; cdr3_nt: TGTGCCAGCAGTTTTCTAGGGGTTGGGGGCTACACCTTC
clone_size: NA; v_call: TRBV6-4; j_call: TRBJ2-1; d_call: TRBD2; cdr3_aa: CASSDLLAGGIDEQFF; cdr3_nt: TGTGCCAGCAGTGACCTACTAGCGGGGGGAATCGATGAGCAGTTCTTC
clone_size: NA; v_call: TRBV13; j_call: TRBJ1-6; d_call: NA; cdr3_aa: CASSPTKPQGYNSPLHF; cdr3_nt: TGTGCCAGCAGCCCAACCAAGCCACAGGGTTATAATTCACCCCTCCACTTT
clone_size: NA; v_call: TRBV4-3; j_call: TRBJ2-2; d_call: TRBD2; cdr3_aa: CASSQWGLAGGANTGELFF; cdr3_nt: TGCGCCAGCAGCCAATGGGGACTAGCGGGGGGGGCGAACACCGGGGAGCTGTTTTTT
clone_size: once; v_call: TRBV7-8; j_call: TRBJ1-1; d_call: NA; cdr3_aa: CASSPGPRAEAFF; cdr3_nt: TGTGCCAGCAGCCCTGGTCCGAGGGCTGAGGCTTTCTTT
clone_size: NA; v_call: TRBV6-1; j_call: TRBJ2-4; d_call: TRBD1; cdr3_aa: CASSAPGQGTVDIVKNIQYF; cdr3_nt: TGTGCCAGCAGTGCTCCGGGACAGGGGACGGTTGATATTGTCAAAAACATTCAGTACTTC
clone_size: NA; v_call: TRBV7-8; j_call: TRBJ2-7; d_call: NA; cdr3_aa: CASSAVRGSHPYEQYF; cdr3_nt: TGTGCCAGCAGCGCGGTCCGTGGAAGCCACCCTTACGAGCAGTACTTC
clone_size: once; v_call: TRBV5-6; j_call: TRBJ1-2; d_call: NA; cdr3_aa: CASSRVQGPRGYTF; cdr3_nt: TGTGCCAGCAGCAGGGTACAGGGACCCCGGGGCTACACCTTC
clone_size: NA; v_call: TRBV2; j_call: TRBJ2-5; d_call: NA; cdr3_aa: CASTRQETQYF; cdr3_nt: TGTGCCAGCACTCGTCAAGAGACCCAGTACTTC
clone_size: NA; v_call: TRBV5-1; j_call: TRBJ1-3; d_call: TRBD1; cdr3_aa: CASSLATGASGNTIYF; cdr3_nt: TGCGCCAGCAGCTTGGCGACAGGGGCCTCTGGAAACACCATATATTTT
clone_size: NA; v_call: TRBV28; j_call: TRBJ2-1; d_call: TRBD2; cdr3_aa: CASSTSGLSYNEQFF; cdr3_nt: TGTGCCAGCAGTACTAGCGGCCTCTCCTACAATGAGCAGTTCTTC
clone_size: NA; v_call: TRBV5-1; j_call: TRBJ1-3; d_call: NA; cdr3_aa: CASSLAAGVGNTIYF; cdr3_nt: TGCGCCAGCAGCTTGGCAGCAGGGGTTGGAAACACCATATATTTT